The next 3 T cell receptor beta chains were all read from a single sample in a study of blood T cells in healthy people across ages. A sample-barcoded 5' primer and a J-beta primer mix were used in a second PCR of about 7 to 11 cycles. Each CDR3 protein gets one entry after TCRdb re-called the 5' RACE reads with MiXCR. The sample lists 1 million or so distinct CDR3 sequences, more than 40% occurring once. The sample was blood. The source is a woman aged 55-69 years in good health.

The rearrangement joins TRBV20-1 to TRBJ1-1, with a possible D match to TRBD1 (6 bases). Trimming shortened V by 2 bases and J by 4 bases, and 11 bases separated the two germline ends. CDR1 is DFQATT and CDR2 is SNEGSKA in the germline V gene (reference sequence). The CDR3 spans 13 residues. The CDR3 loop reads CSARRAGVTEAFF. In DNA, the CDR3 is TGCAGTGCTAGAAGGGCAGGGGTCACTGAAGCTTTCTTT.

A few counts support this clonotype. The V gene is TRBV29-1, the J gene TRBJ2-1; 8 bases map to TRBD1. The CDR3 extends over 15 amino acids. Germline CDR1 reads SQVTM; CDR2 reads ANQGSEA. Trimming removed 5 bases from V and 2 bases from J; junction bases left unmatched: 8. CDR3 region: CSVRRAGQAYNEQFF. In DNA, the CDR3 is TGCAGCGTTCGAAGGGCGGGACAGGCCTACAATGAGCAGTTCTTC.

V gene TRBV30 combines with J gene TRBJ2-1; 13 bases fit TRBD2. Trimming took 3 bases from V and 9 from J; bases not matched to a gene: 5. The CDR3 spans 14 residues. The germline gives CDR1 GTSNPN, CDR2 SVGIG (reference sequence). This chain's CDR3 is CAWSGLAGAGEQFF. The CDR3, as DNA: TGTGCCTGGAGCGGACTAGCGGGAGCGGGTGAGCAGTTCTTC.